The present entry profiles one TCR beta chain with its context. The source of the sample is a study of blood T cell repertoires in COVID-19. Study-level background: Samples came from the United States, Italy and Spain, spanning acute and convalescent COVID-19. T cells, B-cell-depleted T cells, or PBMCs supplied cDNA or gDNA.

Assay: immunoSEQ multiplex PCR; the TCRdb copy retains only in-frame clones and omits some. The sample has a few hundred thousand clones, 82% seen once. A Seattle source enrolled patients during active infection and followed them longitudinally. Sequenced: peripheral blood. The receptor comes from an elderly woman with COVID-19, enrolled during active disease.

CDR3 DNA: TGTGCCAGCAGCATCGGAGGGGGCCGGGACGAGCAGTACTTC. This codes for CASSIGGGRDEQYF. This chain joins TRBV5-4 and TRBJ2-7; TRBD1 is a possible D gene (7 bases). In germline, CDR1 is SGHNT, CDR2 YYREEE (reference sequence). Trimming cost V 4 bases and J 5 bases, with 16 bases left between them. This CDR3 is 14 amino acids long.